A selection of T cell receptor delta chains follows, all from one sample in a study of gamma-delta T cells after stem cell transplantation. TCRdb reanalyzed the RT-PCR reads using CATT. The data hold roughly 12,000 delta-chain clones, with around two fifths observed a single time. What was sequenced was gamma-delta T cells. Receptors originate from a human donor. It is not recorded whose cells these are; they may come from a transplant donor. Each CDR3 is given with its conserved first and last residue. A D gene is named only where the DNA matches it firmly. Expanded clones get a size class; other rows say once, few or many, or leave the size out.

J gene	clone size	D gene	V gene	CDR3 DNA	CDR3 protein
TRDJ1	NA	NA	TRDV3	TGTGCCTTTCGAGGGGACTTGACCGATAAACTCATCTTT	CAFRGDLTDKLIF
TRDJ1	NA	TRDD3	TRDV3	TGTGCCTCCCCCTCTGGGGGATACGCAATGACCGATAAACTCATCTTT	CASPSGGYAMTDKLIF
TRDJ1	NA	TRDD3	TRDV1	TGTGCTCTTGGGGAAAAAGGCCACCTTCCTACGGTGTACTGGGGGATACCCGATAAACTCATCTTT	CALGEKGHLPTVYWGIPDKLIF
TRDJ1	few	NA	TRDV1	TGTGCTCTTGGGGCTGGGACTTATTCCGATAAACTCATCTTT	CALGAGTYSDKLIF
TRDJ1	NA	TRDD3	TRDV3	TGTGCCTTTAAGCCCCGGGCACTGGGGGACCCTTCCGCATACACCGATAAACTCATCTTT	CAFKPRALGDPSAYTDKLIF
TRDJ3	medium-sized	TRDD3	TRDV2	TGTGCCTGTGACAACTGGGGGAGCTCCTGGGACACCCGACAGATGTTTTTC	CACDNWGSSWDTRQMFF
TRDJ1	NA	TRDD3	TRDV1	TGTGCTCTTGGGGAACCCCTCCTAAGAGGGGGGAAGGATACTGGGGGATACGCGTATATACACAGTACCGATAAACTCATCTTT	CALGEPLLRGGKDTGGYAYIHSTDKLIF
TRDJ1	NA	NA	TRDV2	TGTGCCTGTGACACCGGGAGGGCTCCCTTTCTGTTGGTCCCAACCGATACACTCATCTTT	CACDTGRAPFLLVPTDTLIF
TRDJ3	medium-sized	NA	TRDV2	TGTGCCTGTGACACCGGTGGGGTTAGCTCCTGGGACACCCGACAGATGTTTTTC	CACDTGGVSSWDTRQMFF
TRDJ1	NA	TRDD3	TRDV2	TGTGCCTGTGACTCCCGACTGGGGGATACACCCCTCACCGATAAACTCATCTTT	CACDSRLGDTPLTDKLIF
TRDJ1	few	NA	TRDV1	TGTGCTCTTGGGGAGCTGTTCGGCTTCCTACCTCGAGAGGATACGAAGGTTCTCGATAAACTCATCTTT	CALGELFGFLPREDTKVLDKLIF
TRDJ1	few	NA	TRDV1	TGTGCTCTTGGGGAAGGCCCTACGTGGATCGCCGATAAACTCATCTTT	CALGEGPTWIADKLIF
TRDJ1	few	TRDD3	TRDV1	TGTGCTCTTGGGACGGGTCCATCCTACACCTCTGAGTACTGGGGGATACGGGAGCTCATCTTT	CALGTGPSYTSEYWGIRELIF
TRDJ1	NA	TRDD3	TRDV1	TGTGCTCTTGGGGTAACCCCTTACTGGGGGATACCGAATTTTGGTGATAAACTCATCTTT	CALGVTPYWGIPNFGDKLIF
TRDJ1	NA	NA	TRDV1	TGTGCTCTTGGGGACCCTCGTGGGGGTAAACTCATCTTT	CALGDPRGGKLIF
TRDJ3	NA	TRDD3	TRDV3	TGTGCCTACCGTACTGGGGGATACGCTCACTCCTGGGACACCCGACAGATGTTTTTC	CAYRTGGYAHSWDTRQMFF
TRDJ1	NA	NA	TRDV1	TGTGCCCTTGTTGTCCTTACGGGTGATACACTTTTGTACACCGATAAACTCATCTTT	CALVVLTGDTLLYTDKLIF
TRDJ3	NA	NA	TRDV2	TGTGCCTGTGACACTGGGGTATCTGTTACCAACTCCTGTGACACCCGCCAGATGTTTTTC	CACDTGVSVTNSCDTRQMFF
TRDJ4	medium-sized	TRDD3	TRDV2	TGTGCCTGTGACACCGAGGGGGGATACGCCAGACCCCTGATCTTT	CACDTEGGYARPLIF
TRDJ2	NA	NA	TRDV1	TGTGCTCTTGGGGTCCGGCCTTTCAGGAAATGGGGGCCAAATTTGACAGCACAACTCTTCTTT	CALGVRPFRKWGPNLTAQLFF
TRDJ1	NA	NA	TRDV1	TGTGCTCTTGGGAAAAGGTCTGATGGGCTTCCTACGTCTGGGGGACTGTACACCGATAAACTCATCTTT	CALGKRSDGLPTSGGLYTDKLIF
TRDJ1	NA	NA	TRDV3	TGTGCCGTTGACGGACCGTGCTGCAGGTACACCGATAAACTCATCTTT	CAVDGPCCRYTDKLIF
TRDJ1	NA	NA	TRDV1	TGTGCTCTTGGGGAAAAGGCCTTCCTCATGTACTGGGGGCCTCGGAGGGGCTACACCGATAAACTCATCTTT	CALGEKAFLMYWGPRRGYTDKLIF
TRDJ1	few	NA	TRDV3	TGTGCCTTCCGGGGGTCTCTCGGCGTTGCCGATAAACTCATCTTT	CAFRGSLGVADKLIF